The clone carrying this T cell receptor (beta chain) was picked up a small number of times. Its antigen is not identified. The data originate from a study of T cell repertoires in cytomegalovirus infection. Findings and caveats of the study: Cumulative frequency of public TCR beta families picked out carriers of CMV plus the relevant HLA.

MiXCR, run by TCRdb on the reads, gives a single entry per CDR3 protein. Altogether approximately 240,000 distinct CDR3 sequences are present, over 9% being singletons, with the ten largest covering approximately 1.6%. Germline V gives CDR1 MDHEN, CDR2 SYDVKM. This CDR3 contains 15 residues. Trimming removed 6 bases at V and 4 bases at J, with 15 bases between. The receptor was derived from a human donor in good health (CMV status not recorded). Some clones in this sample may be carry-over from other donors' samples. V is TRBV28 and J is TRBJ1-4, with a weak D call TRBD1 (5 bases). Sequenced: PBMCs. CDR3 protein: CASRVMGVVNEKLFF. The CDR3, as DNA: TGTGCCAGCAGAGTTATGGGGGTAGTTAATGAAAAACTGTTTTTT. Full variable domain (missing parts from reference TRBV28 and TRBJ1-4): DVKVTQSSRYLVKRTGEKVFLECVQDMDHENMFWYRQDPGLGLRLIYFSYDVKMKEKGDIPEGYSVSREKKERFSLILESASTNQTSMYLCASRVMGVVNEKLFFGSGTQLSVL.